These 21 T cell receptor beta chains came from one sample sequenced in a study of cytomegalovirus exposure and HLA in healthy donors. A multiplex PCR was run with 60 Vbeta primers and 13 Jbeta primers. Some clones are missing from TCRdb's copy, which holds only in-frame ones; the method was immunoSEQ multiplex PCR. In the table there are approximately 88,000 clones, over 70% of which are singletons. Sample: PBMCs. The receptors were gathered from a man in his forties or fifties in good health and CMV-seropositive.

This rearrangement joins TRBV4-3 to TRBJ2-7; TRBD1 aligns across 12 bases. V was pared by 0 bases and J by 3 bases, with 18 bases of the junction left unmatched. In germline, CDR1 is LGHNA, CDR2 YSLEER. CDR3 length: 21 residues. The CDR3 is CASSQDKVGTGGDGGYYEQYF. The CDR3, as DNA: TGCGCCAGCAGCCAAGATAAAGTAGGGACAGGGGGCGACGGGGGGTACTACGAGCAGTACTTC.

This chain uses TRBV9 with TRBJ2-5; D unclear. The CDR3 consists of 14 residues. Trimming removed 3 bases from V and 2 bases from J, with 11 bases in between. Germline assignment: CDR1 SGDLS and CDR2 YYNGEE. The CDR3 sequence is CASSGGYSQETQYF. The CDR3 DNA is TGTGCCAGCAGCGGAGGCTATTCACAAGAGACCCAGTACTTC. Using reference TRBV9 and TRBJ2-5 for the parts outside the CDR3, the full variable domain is DSGVTQTPKHLITATGQRVTLRCSPRSGDLSVYWYQQSLDQGLQFLIQYYNGEERAKGNILERFSAQQFPDLHSELNLSSLELGDSALYFCASSGGYSQETQYFGPGTRLLVL.

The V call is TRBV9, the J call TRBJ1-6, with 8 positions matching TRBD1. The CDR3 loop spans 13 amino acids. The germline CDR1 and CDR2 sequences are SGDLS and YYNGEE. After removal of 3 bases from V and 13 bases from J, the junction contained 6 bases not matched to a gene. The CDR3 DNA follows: TGTGCCAGCAGCGACAGGGGGATAGGCCCCCTCCACTTT. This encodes CASSDRGIGPLHF.

The CDR3 sequence: CASSLSGNTDTQYF. The CDR3 DNA reads TGTGCCAGCAGCCTCAGCGGGAACACAGATACGCAGTATTTT. The chain recombines TRBV7-9 with TRBJ2-3; 7 bases agree with TRBD2. This CDR3 is built from 14 residues. In germline, CDR1 is SEHNR, CDR2 FQNEAQ (reference sequence). V lost 5 bases, J lost 2 bases, and 4 bases stayed unmatched.

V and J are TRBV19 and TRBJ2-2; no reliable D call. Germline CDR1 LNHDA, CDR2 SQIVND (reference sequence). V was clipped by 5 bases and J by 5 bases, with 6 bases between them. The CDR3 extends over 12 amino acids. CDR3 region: CASSPRTGELFF. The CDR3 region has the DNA TGTGCCAGTAGTCCTCGGACCGGGGAGCTGTTTTTT.

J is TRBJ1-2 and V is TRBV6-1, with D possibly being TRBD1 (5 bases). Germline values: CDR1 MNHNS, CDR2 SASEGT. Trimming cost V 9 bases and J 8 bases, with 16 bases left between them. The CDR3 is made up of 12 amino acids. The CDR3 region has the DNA TGTGCCAGAGGGGTAGGGGTGGTCGGCTACACCTTC. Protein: CARGVGVVGYTF.

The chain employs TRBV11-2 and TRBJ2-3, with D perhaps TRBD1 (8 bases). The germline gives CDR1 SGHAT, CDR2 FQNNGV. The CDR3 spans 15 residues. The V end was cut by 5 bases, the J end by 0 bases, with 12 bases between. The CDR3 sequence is CASSLQGGSTDTQYF. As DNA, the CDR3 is TGTGCCAGCAGCCTACAGGGGGGGAGCACAGATACGCAGTATTTT. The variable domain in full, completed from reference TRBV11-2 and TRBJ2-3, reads EAGVAQSPRYKIIEKRQSVAFWCNPISGHATLYWYQQILGQGPKLLIQFQNNGVVDDSQLPKDRFSAERLKGVDSTLKIQPAKLEDSAVYLCASSLQGGSTDTQYFGPGTRLTVL.

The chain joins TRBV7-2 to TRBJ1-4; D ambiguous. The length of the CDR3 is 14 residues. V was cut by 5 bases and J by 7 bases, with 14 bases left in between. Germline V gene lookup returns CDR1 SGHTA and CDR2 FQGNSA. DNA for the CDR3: TGTGCCAGCAGCGCCGAAGGGAGGGCTGAAAAACTGTTTTTT. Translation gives CASSAEGRAEKLFF. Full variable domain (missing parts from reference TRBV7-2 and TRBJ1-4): GAGVSQSPSNKVTEKGKDVELRCDPISGHTALYWYRQSLGQGLEFLIYFQGNSAPDKSGLPSDRFSAERTGGSVSTLTIQRTQQEDSAVYLCASSAEGRAEKLFFGSGTQLSVL.

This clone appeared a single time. This chain's CDR3 is CASSRGQATTNEKLFF. The DNA for the CDR3 is TGCGCCAGCAGCCGTGGACAGGCGACAACTAATGAAAAACTGTTTTTT. The rearrangement links TRBV4-3 to TRBJ1-4; 7 positions agree with TRBD1. V was pared by 4 bases and J by 0 bases, with 5 bases of the junction left unmatched. CDR1 is LGHNA, CDR2 YSLEER, per germline. The CDR3 is made up of 16 amino acids.

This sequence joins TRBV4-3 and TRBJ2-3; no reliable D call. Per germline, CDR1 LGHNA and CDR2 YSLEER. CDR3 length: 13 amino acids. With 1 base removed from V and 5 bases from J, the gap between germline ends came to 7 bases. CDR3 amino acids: CASSQGNRDTQYF. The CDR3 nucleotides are TGCGCCAGCAGCCAAGGTAACAGAGATACGCAGTATTTT.

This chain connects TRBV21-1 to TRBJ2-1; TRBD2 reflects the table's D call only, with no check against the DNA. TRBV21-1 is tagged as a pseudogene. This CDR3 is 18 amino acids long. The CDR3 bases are TGTGCCAGCACCCCTCTAGGTTGGCTAGCGGGGGGGGAGAATGAGCAGTTCTTC. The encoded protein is CASTPLGWLAGGENEQFF.

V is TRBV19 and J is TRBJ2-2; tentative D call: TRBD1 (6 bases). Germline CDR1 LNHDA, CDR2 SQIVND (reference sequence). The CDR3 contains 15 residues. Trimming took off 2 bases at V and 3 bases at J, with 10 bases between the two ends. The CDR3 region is CASSINRAHTGELFF. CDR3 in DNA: TGTGCCAGTAGTATAAACAGGGCACACACCGGGGAGCTGTTTTTT.

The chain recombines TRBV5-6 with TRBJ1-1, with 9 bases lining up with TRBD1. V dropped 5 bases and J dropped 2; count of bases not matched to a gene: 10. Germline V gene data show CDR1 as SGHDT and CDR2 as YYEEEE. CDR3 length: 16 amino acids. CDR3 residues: CASSNRGLIRNTEAFF. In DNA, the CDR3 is TGTGCCAGCAGTAACAGGGGGCTAATAAGAAACACTGAAGCTTTCTTT.

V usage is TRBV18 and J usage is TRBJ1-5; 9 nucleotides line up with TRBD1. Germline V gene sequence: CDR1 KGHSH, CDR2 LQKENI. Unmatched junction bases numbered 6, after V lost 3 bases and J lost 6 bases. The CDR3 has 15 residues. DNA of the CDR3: TGTGCCAGCTCACCGCTACAGGGGGCCGGTCAGCCCCAGCATTTT. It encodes CASSPLQGAGQPQHF.

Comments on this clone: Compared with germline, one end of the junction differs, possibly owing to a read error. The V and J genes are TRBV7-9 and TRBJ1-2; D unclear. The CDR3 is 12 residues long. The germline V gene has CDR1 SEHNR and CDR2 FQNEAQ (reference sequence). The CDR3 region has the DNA TGTGCCAGCAGCTTAGAGGAGTATGGCTACCCCTTC. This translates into CASSLEEYGYPF.

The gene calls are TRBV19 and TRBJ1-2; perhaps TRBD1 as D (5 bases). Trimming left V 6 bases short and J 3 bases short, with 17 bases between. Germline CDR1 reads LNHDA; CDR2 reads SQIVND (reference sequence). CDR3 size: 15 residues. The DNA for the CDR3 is TGTGCCAGTAGGCCTCGGGAGGGGCCCTACTATGGCTACACCTTC. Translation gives CASRPREGPYYGYTF.

In DNA, the CDR3 is TGTGCCAGCAGTTGGACAGGGGCTGAAGCTTTCTTT. Translating it yields CASSWTGAEAFF. J is TRBJ1-1 and V is TRBV28, with 9 bases matching TRBD1. The CDR3 loop spans 12 amino acids. CDR1 is MDHEN and CDR2 is SYDVKM in the germline V gene. V shed 4 bases, J shed 6 bases, and the junction held 0 bases outside the gene matches.

CDR3 in DNA: TGTGCCAGCGGAACAACAGGCCAGCCCCAGCATTTT. Encoded protein: CASGTTGQPQHF. The J gene is TRBJ1-5, the V gene TRBV28, with D possibly matching TRBD1 (5 bases). This CDR3 comprises 12 residues. Germline loops: CDR1 MDHEN, CDR2 SYDVKM. Trimming cost V 8 bases and J 7 bases, with 12 bases left between them.

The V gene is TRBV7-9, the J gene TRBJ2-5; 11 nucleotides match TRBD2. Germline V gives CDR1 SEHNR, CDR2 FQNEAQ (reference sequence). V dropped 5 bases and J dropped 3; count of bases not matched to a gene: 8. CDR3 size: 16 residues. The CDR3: CASSPTSGESKETQYF. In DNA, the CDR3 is TGTGCCAGCAGCCCGACTAGCGGGGAGTCGAAAGAGACCCAGTACTTC.

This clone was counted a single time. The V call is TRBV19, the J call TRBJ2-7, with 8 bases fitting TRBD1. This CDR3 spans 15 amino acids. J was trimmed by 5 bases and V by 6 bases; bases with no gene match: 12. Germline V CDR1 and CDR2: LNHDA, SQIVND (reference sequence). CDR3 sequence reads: CASSPVTGAPDEQYF. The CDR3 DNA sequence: TGTGCCAGTAGCCCAGTGACAGGGGCGCCGGACGAGCAGTACTTC.

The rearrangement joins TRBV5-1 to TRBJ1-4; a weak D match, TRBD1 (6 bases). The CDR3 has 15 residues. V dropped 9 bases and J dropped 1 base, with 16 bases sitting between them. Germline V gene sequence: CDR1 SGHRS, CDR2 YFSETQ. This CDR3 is CATRGGVGTNEKLFF. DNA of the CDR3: TGCGCCACTAGAGGGGGAGTCGGAACTAATGAAAAACTGTTTTTT.